These 20 T cell receptor beta chains were all obtained from the same sample, sequenced in a study of shared T cell receptors in the human thymus (dated by TCRdb to 2020 to 2022). Libraries were made using the immunoSEQ multiplex PCR assay. TCRdb obtained this table from immuneACCESS and retained in-frame rearrangements with V and J assigned. These tables miss some clones; where compared with another copy, unresolved V genes account for less than half of the shortfall, and the remainder is unexplained. This sample gives approximately 660,000 clones in total; roughly 90% of them show up just once. Clones ranked in the top ten supply around 0.01% of the sample. These records were also assigned to another study, of human thymus T cells.

The sequenced sample was thymocytes. The receptors shown here come from a boy younger than two with a congenital heart defect. Donor details come from another sample of the same person, matched by shared clones.

The V and J genes are TRBV4-1 and TRBJ2-4, with TRBD1 matching 8 bases. This CDR3 contains 19 residues. Trimming removed 0 bases from V and 11 bases from J; junction bases left unmatched: 21. Germline values: CDR1 MGHRA, CDR2 YSYEKL. Written as DNA, the CDR3 is TGCGCCAGCAGCCAAGAGCCCCCTCGACAGGGGCGACAAGCGTTATTTCAGTACTTC. Encoded protein: CASSQEPPRQGRQALFQYF.

The rearrangement joins TRBV14 to TRBJ1-2, with D tentatively TRBD1 (5 bases). V was shortened by 4 bases and J by 2 bases, with 11 bases between the two germline ends. The CDR3 has 14 amino acids. Germline V lookup: CDR1 SGHDN, CDR2 FVKESK. The CDR3 here is CASSLRGPNYGYTF. DNA for the CDR3: TGTGCCAGCAGCCTTAGGGGCCCGAACTATGGCTACACCTTC.

The chain joins TRBV29-1 to TRBJ2-3; 8 positions agree with TRBD1. The CDR3 loop spans 13 amino acids. With V trimmed by 8 bases and J by 2 bases, 6 bases remained unmatched. Germline CDR1 reads SQVTM; CDR2 reads ANQGSEA. CDR3 residues: CSMQDRVTDTQYF. DNA for the CDR3: TGCAGCATGCAGGACAGGGTCACAGATACGCAGTATTTT.

CDR3 sequence: CASSQARAPEQYF. DNA for the CDR3: TGTGCCAGCAGCCAGGCCAGGGCTCCCGAGCAGTACTTC. The V call is TRBV4-2, the J call TRBJ2-7; perhaps TRBD1 as D (5 bases). Germline CDR1 is LGHNA and CDR2 is YNFKEQ. CDR3 length: 13 residues. Trimming stripped 3 bases from V and 6 bases from J, with 12 bases between.

This clone was seen just once. The rearrangement links TRBV6-1 to TRBJ2-6, with 7 bases fitting TRBD1. The length of the CDR3 is 15 residues. The germline CDR1 and CDR2 sequences are MNHNS and SASEGT. V was pared by 5 bases and J by 2 bases, with 3 bases of the junction left unmatched. The CDR3 reads CASSNRGPGANVLTF. CDR3 DNA sequence: TGTGCCAGCAGTAACAGGGGTCCTGGGGCCAACGTCCTGACTTTC.

This chain joins TRBV27 and TRBJ1-1; D gene unclear. CDR3 length equals 16 residues. Germline V CDR1 and CDR2: MNHEY, SMNVEV (reference sequence). Trimming cost V 0 bases and J 3 bases, with 14 bases left between them. The CDR3, as DNA: TGTGCCAGCAGTTTATCGAGAGGGAGGTCGGACACTGAAGCTTTCTTT. Translation gives CASSLSRGRSDTEAFF.

The CDR3 region has the DNA TGTGCCAGCAGTAGTACTAGCGGGAAGTACAATGAGCAGTTCTTC. Translated, it gives CASSSTSGKYNEQFF. The rearrangement uses TRBV25-1 and TRBJ2-1; TRBD2 aligns across 10 bases. In germline, CDR1 is MGHDK, CDR2 SYGVNS. This CDR3 region has 15 residues. The junction had 5 bases not matched to a gene; V was cut back by 5 bases and J by 4 bases.

The rearrangement links TRBV7-2 to TRBJ2-7; D may be TRBD2 (6 bases). V lost 1 base to trimming and J lost 0 bases, with 19 bases between them. CDR1 SGHTA and CDR2 FQGNSA come from the germline V gene. This CDR3 is 18 amino acids long. CDR3 protein: CASSLGPERAGHSYEQYF. CDR3 DNA sequence: TGTGCCAGCAGCTTAGGACCAGAGAGAGCGGGCCACTCCTACGAGCAGTACTTC.

The genes are TRBV6-5 and TRBJ2-5; maybe TRBD2 (6 bases). Germline CDR1 MNHEY, CDR2 SVGAGI. This CDR3 region has 14 residues. With 5 bases removed from V and 5 bases from J, the gap between germline ends came to 15 bases. The CDR3 sequence is CASSPEVEGETQYF. DNA of the CDR3: TGTGCCAGCAGTCCAGAGGTGGAGGGGGAGACCCAGTACTTC.

The chain is built from TRBV15 and TRBJ1-1; a weak D match, TRBD1 (5 bases). CDR1 and CDR2 from the germline V gene are LNHNV and YYDKDF (reference sequence). CDR3 size: 16 residues. Trimming took off 1 base at V and 3 bases at J, with 15 bases between the two ends. This CDR3 is CATSRAPYIGDTEAFF. As DNA, the CDR3 is TGTGCCACCAGCAGAGCCCCCTATATAGGGGACACTGAAGCTTTCTTT.

The rearrangement links TRBV29-1 to TRBJ2-1; TRBD2 agrees at 10 bases. V shed 3 bases, J shed 4 bases, and the junction held 6 bases outside the gene matches. From germline, CDR1 is SQVTM and CDR2 ANQGSEA. The CDR3 totals 15 residues. CDR3 nucleotide sequence: TGCAGCGTTGATAGAGGACTAGCGGTATACAATGAGCAGTTCTTC. Translation: CSVDRGLAVYNEQFF.

In its sample, this clone was seen once. The gene calls are TRBV7-9 and TRBJ2-1, with a possible D match to TRBD2 (6 bases). Germline values: CDR1 SEHNR, CDR2 FQNEAQ (reference sequence). V lost 8 bases and J 1 base, leaving 15 bases between the germline ends. CDR3 length: 15 amino acids. The CDR3 nucleotides read TGTGCCAGCCGTACTTGGGGGAGGTCCTACAATGAGCAGTTCTTC. Its protein is CASRTWGRSYNEQFF.

This clone was found once. The V gene is TRBV14, the J gene TRBJ2-4; 15 bases agree with TRBD2. The CDR3 consists of 19 residues. The V and J ends lost 1 base and 1 base, in that order; junction bases with no gene match: 5. In germline, CDR1 is SGHDN, CDR2 FVKESK. CDR3 nucleotide sequence: TGTGCCAGCAGCCAAGGGACTAGCGGGAGGGGTGGGGCCAAAAACATTCAGTACTTC. Its protein product is CASSQGTSGRGGAKNIQYF.

The chain uses TRBV11-2 and TRBJ1-2; 9 nucleotides line up with TRBD1. The CDR3 length is 15 residues. CDR1 is SGHAT, CDR2 FQNNGV, per germline. The V segment lost 5 bases and the J segment 2 bases; nucleotides outside the gene matches: 6. The DNA for the CDR3 is TGTGCCAGCAGCCCACCGGGACAGGGAAACTATGGCTACACCTTC. Translating it yields CASSPPGQGNYGYTF.

This chain links TRBV2 with TRBJ2-5; tentatively, D is TRBD2 (5 bases). The CDR3 totals 14 residues. V was cut by 7 bases and J by 2 bases, with 14 bases left in between. The V gene's germline CDR1 is SNHLY and CDR2 FYNNEI. The CDR3 region is CASNPDRLQETQYF. The CDR3 DNA sequence: TGTGCCAGCAACCCAGACCGACTACAAGAGACCCAGTACTTC.

This rearrangement joins TRBV5-8 to TRBJ2-5, with 12 bases matching TRBD2. The CDR3 runs 18 residues. Germline CDR1 and CDR2: SGHTS and YDEGEE. V gave up 4 bases and J gave up 5 bases; unmatched junction bases: 15. This chain's CDR3 is CASSPASQTSGSWETQYF. The CDR3 DNA is TGTGCCAGCAGCCCAGCTTCTCAGACTAGCGGGAGCTGGGAGACCCAGTACTTC.

The chain employs TRBV10-1 and TRBJ2-3, with TRBD2 identical over 8 bases. Trimming took 2 bases from V and 2 from J; bases not matched to a gene: 9. CDR3 length equals 17 residues. Germline V gives CDR1 WNHNN, CDR2 SYGVQD (reference sequence). For the CDR3, the DNA is TGCGCCAGCAGTGAGAGGCTAGCGGGTAACTCCACAGATACGCAGTATTTT. Translating it yields CASSERLAGNSTDTQYF.

This clone was seen once. V and J are TRBV11-2 and TRBJ2-7; TRBD1 is a possible D gene (5 bases). There are 13 residues in the CDR3. V shed 2 bases and J shed 3 bases, with 8 bases lying between them. CDR1 and CDR2 (germline): SGHAT, FQNNGV. The CDR3 loop reads CASSLRGDYEQYF. The DNA for the CDR3 is TGTGCCAGCAGCTTAAGGGGCGACTACGAGCAGTACTTC.

The chain employs TRBV27 and TRBJ1-4, with 7 bases fitting TRBD1. V shed 5 bases, J shed 2 bases, and the junction held 5 bases outside the gene matches. The germline gives CDR1 MNHEY, CDR2 SMNVEV (reference sequence). This CDR3 region has 15 residues. The CDR3 nucleotides are TGTGCCAGCAGTCCGGTACAGGGGACTAATGAAAAACTGTTTTTT. Amino acid sequence: CASSPVQGTNEKLFF. Looking up the rest from reference TRBV27 and TRBJ1-4 gives the full variable domain: EAQVTQNPRYLITVTGKKLTVTCSQNMNHEYMSWYRQDPGLGLRQIYYSMNVEVTDKGDVPEGYKVSRKEKRNFPLILESPSPNQTSLYFCASSPVQGTNEKLFFGSGTQLSVL.

This chain uses TRBV30 with TRBJ2-1; 13 nucleotides line up with TRBD2. This CDR3 contains 15 residues. Germline CDR1 GTSNPN, CDR2 SVGIG (reference sequence). V trimming: 3 bases; J trimming: 5 bases; junction bases outside the gene matches: 4. CDR3 coding DNA: TGTGCCTGGAGGGATGGGACTAGCGGGAACAATGAGCAGTTCTTC. It specifies CAWRDGTSGNNEQFF.